This T cell receptor (beta chain) was recorded in a study of identical twins. Findings of the study overall: With abundant cord blood beta clonotypes, insertions were fewer; memory repertoires showed no such pattern.

MiXCR, applied by TCRdb to the 5' RACE reads, yields one record per CDR3 protein. The repertoire consists of 750,000 to 950,000 distinct CDR3 sequences, with roughly 12% occurring once and the leading ten covering around 1.5%. A note on this clonotype: The target antigen is unknown. One junction end does not reproduce the germline sequence, and a read error may be involved.

Germline CDR1 MGHRA, CDR2 YSYEKL. The CDR3 runs to 12 residues. In addition, the sample was reused for a study of yellow fever vaccine responses in identical twins.

This chain connects TRBV4-1 to TRBJ1-2; D is ambiguous. Sequences were obtained from PBMCs. The TCR was taken from a woman under 30 in good health. The CDR3 sequence: CASSQWPGNLSF. In DNA form, the CDR3 reads TGCGCCAGCAGCCAATGGCCCGGTAACTTATCCTTC.